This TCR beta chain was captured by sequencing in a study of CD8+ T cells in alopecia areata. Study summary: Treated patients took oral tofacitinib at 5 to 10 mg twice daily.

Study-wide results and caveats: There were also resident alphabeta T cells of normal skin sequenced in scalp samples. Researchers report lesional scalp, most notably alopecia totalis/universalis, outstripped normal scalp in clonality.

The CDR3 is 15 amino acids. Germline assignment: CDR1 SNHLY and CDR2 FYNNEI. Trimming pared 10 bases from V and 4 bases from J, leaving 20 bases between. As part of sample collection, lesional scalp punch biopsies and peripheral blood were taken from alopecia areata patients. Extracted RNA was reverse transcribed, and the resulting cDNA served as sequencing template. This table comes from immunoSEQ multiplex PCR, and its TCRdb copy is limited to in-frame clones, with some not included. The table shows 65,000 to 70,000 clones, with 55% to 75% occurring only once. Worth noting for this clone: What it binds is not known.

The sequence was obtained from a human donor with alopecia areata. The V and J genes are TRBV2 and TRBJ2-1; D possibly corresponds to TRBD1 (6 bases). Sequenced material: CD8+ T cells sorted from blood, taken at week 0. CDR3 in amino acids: CATKPTTGNYNEQFF. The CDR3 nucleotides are TGTGCCACCAAACCGACCACAGGGAATTACAATGAGCAGTTCTTC.